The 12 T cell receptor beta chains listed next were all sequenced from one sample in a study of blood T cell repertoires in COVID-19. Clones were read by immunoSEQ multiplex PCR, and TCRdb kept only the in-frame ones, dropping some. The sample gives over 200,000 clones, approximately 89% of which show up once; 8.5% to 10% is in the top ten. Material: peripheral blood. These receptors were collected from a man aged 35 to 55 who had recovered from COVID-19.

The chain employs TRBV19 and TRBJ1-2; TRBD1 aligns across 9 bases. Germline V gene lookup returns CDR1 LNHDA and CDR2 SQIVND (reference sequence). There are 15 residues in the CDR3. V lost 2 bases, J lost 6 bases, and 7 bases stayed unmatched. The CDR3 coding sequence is TGTGCCAGTAGTATAACCGGGACAGGGAGCGATGGCTACACCTTC. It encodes CASSITGTGSDGYTF.

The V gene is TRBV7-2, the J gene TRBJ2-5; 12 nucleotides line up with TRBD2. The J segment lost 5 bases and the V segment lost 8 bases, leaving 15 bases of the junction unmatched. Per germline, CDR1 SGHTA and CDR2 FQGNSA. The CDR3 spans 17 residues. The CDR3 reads CASYGGLAGGPAETQYF. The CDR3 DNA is TGTGCCAGCTACGGGGGGCTAGCGGGAGGGCCAGCTGAGACCCAGTACTTC.

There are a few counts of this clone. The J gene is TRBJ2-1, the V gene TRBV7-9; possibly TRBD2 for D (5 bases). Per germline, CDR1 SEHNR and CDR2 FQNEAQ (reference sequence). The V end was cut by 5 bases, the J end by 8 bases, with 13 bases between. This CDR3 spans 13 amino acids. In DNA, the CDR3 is TGTGCCAGCAGCCCGGGGTCGGTGGATGAGCAGTTCTTC. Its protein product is CASSPGSVDEQFF.

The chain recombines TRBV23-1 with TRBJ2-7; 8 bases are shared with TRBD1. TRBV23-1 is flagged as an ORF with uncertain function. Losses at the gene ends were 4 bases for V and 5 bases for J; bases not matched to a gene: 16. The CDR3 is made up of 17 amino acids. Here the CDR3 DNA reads TGCGCCAGCAGTCCAGGGGGCGAGGATCCAGGGAGTGACGAGCAGTACTTC. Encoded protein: CASSPGGEDPGSDEQYF.

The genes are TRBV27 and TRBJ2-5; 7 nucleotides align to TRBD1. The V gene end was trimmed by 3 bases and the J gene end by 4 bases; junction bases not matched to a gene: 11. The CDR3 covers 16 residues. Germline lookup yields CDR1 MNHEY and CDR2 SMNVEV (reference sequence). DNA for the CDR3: TGTGCCAGCAGTTTCACAGGGGTAAATTTCGGAGAGACCCAGTACTTC. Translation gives CASSFTGVNFGETQYF.

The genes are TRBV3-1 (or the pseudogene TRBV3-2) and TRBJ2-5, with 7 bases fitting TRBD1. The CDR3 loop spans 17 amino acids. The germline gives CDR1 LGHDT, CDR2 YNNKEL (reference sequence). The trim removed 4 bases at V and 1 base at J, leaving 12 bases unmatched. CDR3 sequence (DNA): TGTGCCAGCAGCCCTAGGGGGCGGAGGCGGGTCCAAGAGACCCAGTACTTC. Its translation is CASSPRGRRRVQETQYF.

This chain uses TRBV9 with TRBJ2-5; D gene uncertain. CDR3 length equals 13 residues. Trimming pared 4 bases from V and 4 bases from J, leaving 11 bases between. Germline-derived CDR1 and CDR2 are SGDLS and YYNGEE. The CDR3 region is CASSPGLRETQYF. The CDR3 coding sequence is TGTGCCAGCAGCCCCGGGTTGAGAGAGACCCAGTACTTC.

In DNA form, the CDR3 reads TGCGCCAGCAGCTTGGGGTCGGCAACCGGGACCTACGAGCAGTACTTC. Protein sequence: CASSLGSATGTYEQYF. J is TRBJ2-7 and V is TRBV5-1; possible D gene TRBD2, 5 bases. Trimming removed 0 bases at V and 2 bases at J, with 15 bases between. The CDR3 extends over 16 amino acids. CDR1 and CDR2 (germline): SGHRS, YFSETQ.

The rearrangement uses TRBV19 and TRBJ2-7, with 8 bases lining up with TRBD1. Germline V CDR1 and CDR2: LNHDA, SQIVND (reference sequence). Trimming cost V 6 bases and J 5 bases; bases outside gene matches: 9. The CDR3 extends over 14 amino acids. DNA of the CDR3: TGTGCCAGTAGGGCAGGACAGGGATTCGACGAGCAGTACTTC. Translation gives CASRAGQGFDEQYF.

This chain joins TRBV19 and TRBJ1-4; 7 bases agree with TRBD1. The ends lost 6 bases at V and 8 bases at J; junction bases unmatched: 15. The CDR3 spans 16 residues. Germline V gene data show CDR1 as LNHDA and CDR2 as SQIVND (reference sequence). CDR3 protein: CASRKFPTGVKEKLFF. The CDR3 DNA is TGTGCCAGTAGGAAATTCCCCACAGGGGTTAAGGAAAAACTGTTTTTT.

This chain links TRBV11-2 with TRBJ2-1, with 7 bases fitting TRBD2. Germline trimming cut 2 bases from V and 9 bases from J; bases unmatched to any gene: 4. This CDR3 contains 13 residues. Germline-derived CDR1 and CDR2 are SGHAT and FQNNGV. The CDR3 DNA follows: TGTGCCAGCAGCTTACAGACTAGCACTGAGCAGTTCTTC. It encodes CASSLQTSTEQFF.

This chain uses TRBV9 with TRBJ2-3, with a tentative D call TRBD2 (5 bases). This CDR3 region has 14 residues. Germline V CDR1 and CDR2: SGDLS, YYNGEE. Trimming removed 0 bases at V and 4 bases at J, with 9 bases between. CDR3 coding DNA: TGTGCCAGCAGCGTAGTAGGTAGCGCAGATACGCAGTATTTT. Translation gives CASSVVGSADTQYF.